Here is one TCR beta chain with its context. Its matching antigen is unknown. This entry comes from a study of T cell repertoires in cytomegalovirus infection. The wider study: Both a matching HLA type and CMV infection were indicated by public TCR beta signatures. General study findings and limits: Cumulative public TCR beta family frequency identified CMV carriers with the relevant HLA. What dominated the ex vivo response were HLA-C-restricted CMV-specific TCR beta clonotypes.

Via MiXCR, TCRdb re-called the reads, giving one row per CDR3 protein. Of fewer than 350,000 distinct CDR3 sequences in the sample, around a sixth were seen once. CDR1 is KGHSH and CDR2 is LQKENI in the germline V gene. V lost 2 bases, J lost 0 bases, and 5 bases lay in between. This CDR3 is built from 14 residues. The sequencing sample was made of PBMCs. The rearrangement uses TRBV18 and TRBJ1-5; D gene unclear. This clonotype was sampled from a human donor in good health (CMV status not recorded). Some clones in this sample may be carry-over from other donors' samples. The CDR3 region is CASSPTISNQPQHF. Written as DNA, the CDR3 is TGTGCCAGCTCACCAACAATTAGCAATCAGCCCCAGCATTTT.